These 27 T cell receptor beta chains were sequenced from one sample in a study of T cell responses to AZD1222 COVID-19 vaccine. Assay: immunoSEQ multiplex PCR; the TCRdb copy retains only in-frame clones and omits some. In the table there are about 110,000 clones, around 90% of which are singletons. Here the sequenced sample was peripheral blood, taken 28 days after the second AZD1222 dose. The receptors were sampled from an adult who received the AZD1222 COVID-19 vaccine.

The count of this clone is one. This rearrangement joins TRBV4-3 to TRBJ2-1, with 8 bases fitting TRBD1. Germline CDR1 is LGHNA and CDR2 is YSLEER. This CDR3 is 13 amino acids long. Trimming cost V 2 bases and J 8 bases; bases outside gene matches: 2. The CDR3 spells CASSQQGADEQFF. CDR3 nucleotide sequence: TGCGCCAGCAGCCAACAGGGGGCTGATGAGCAGTTCTTC.

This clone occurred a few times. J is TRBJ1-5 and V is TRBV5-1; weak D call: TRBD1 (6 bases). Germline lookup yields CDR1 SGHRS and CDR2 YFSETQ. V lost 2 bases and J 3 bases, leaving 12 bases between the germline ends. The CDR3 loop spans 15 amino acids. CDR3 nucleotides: TGCGCCAGCAGCTTAGGACAGATGGCCAATCAGCCCCAGCATTTT. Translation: CASSLGQMANQPQHF.

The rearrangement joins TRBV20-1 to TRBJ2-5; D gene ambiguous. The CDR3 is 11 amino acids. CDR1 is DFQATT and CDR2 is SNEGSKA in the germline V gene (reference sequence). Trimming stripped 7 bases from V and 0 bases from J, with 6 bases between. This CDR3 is CSVQYQETQYF. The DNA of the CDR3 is TGCAGTGTCCAGTACCAAGAGACCCAGTACTTC.

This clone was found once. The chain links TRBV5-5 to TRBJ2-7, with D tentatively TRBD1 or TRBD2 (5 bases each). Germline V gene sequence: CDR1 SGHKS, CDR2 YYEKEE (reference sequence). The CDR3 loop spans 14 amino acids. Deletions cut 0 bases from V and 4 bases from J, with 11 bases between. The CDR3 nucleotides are TGTGCCAGCAGCTTGGGGGGGATCAGGTACGAGCAGTACTTC. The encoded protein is CASSLGGIRYEQYF.

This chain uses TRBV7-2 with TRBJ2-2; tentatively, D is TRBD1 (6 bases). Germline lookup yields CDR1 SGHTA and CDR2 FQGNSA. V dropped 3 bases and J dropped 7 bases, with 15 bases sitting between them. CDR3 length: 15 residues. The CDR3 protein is CASSFIQGGGGELFF. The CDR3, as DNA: TGTGCCAGCAGCTTCATACAGGGCGGAGGCGGGGAGCTGTTTTTT.

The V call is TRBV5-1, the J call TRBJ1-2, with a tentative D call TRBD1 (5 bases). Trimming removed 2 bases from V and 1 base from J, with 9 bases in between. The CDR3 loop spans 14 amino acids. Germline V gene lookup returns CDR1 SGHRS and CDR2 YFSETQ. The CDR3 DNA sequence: TGCGCCAGCAGCTTTACGGGGGATAACTATGGCTACACCTTC. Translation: CASSFTGDNYGYTF.

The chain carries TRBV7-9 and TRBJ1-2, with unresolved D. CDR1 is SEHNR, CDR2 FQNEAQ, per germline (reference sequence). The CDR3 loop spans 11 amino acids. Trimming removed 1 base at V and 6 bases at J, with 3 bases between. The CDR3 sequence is CASSLGDGYTF. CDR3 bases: TGTGCCAGCAGCTTAGGGGATGGCTACACCTTC.

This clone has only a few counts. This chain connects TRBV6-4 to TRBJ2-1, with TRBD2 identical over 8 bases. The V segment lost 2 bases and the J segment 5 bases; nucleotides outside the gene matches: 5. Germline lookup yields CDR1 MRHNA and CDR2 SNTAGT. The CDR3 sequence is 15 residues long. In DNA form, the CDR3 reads TGTGCCAGCAGTGACGGTAGCGGGGAGCACAATGAGCAGTTCTTC. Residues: CASSDGSGEHNEQFF.

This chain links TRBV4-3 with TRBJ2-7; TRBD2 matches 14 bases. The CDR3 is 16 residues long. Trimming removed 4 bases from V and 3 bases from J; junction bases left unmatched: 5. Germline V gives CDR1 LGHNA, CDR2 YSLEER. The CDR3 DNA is TGCGCCAGCAGCCCGGGACTAGCGGGGGACTACTACGAGCAGTACTTC. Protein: CASSPGLAGDYYEQYF.

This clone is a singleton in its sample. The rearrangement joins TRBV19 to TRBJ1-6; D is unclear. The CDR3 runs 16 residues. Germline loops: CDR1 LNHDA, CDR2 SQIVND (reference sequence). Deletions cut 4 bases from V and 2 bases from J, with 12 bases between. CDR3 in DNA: TGTGCCAGTAGTAGGGGAACAGAGACCTATAATTCACCCCTCCACTTT. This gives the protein CASSRGTETYNSPLHF.

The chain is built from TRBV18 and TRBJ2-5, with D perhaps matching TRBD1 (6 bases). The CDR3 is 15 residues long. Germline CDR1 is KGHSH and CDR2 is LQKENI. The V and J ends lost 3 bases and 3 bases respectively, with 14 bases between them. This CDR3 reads CASSPPRDTKETQYF. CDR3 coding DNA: TGTGCCAGCTCACCGCCCCGGGACACCAAAGAGACCCAGTACTTC.

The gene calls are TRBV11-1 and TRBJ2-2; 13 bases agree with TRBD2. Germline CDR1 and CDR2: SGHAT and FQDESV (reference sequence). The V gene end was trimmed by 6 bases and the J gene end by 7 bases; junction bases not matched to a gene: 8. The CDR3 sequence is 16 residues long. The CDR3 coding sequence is TGTGCCAGCAGACAGGGACTAGCGGGGAGTATCGGGGAGCTGTTTTTT. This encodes CASRQGLAGSIGELFF.

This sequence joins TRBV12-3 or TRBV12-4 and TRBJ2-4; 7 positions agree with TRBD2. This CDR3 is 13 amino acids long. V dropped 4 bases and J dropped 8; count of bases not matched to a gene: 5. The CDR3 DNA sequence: TGTGCCAGCAGTTCGATGGCGGGAGACATTCAGTACTTC. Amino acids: CASSSMAGDIQYF.

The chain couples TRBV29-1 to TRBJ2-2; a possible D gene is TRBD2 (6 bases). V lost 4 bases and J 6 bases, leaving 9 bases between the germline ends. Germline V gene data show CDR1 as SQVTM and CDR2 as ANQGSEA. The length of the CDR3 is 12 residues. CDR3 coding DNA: TGCAGCGTTGCTGGGGGGTCCGGGGAGCTGTTTTTT. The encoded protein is CSVAGGSGELFF.

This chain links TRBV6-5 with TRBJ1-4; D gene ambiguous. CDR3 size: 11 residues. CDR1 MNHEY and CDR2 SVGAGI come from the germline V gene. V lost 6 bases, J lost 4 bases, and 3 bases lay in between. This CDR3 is CASSVNEKLFF. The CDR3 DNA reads TGTGCCAGCAGCGTTAATGAAAAACTGTTTTTT.

The DNA of the CDR3 is TGTGCCAGCAGTTCACAGGGGGACAATGAGCAGTTCTTC. Encoded protein: CASSSQGDNEQFF. The chain recombines TRBV6-5 with TRBJ2-1, with 8 bases identical to TRBD1. Germline V gives CDR1 MNHEY, CDR2 SVGAGI. This CDR3 region has 13 residues. V was clipped by 4 bases and J by 5 bases; unmatched bases: 1.

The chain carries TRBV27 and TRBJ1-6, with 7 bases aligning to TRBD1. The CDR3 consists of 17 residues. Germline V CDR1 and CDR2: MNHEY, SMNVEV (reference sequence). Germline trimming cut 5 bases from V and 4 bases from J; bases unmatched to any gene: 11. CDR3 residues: CASSLRPGQMYNSPLHF. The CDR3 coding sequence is TGTGCCAGCAGTCTTCGTCCGGGACAGATGTATAATTCACCCCTCCACTTT.

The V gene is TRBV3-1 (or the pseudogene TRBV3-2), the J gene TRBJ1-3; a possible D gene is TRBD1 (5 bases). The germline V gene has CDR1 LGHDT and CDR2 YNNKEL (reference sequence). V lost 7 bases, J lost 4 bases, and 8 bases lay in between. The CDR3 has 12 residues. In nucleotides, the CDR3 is TGTGCCAGCACGGGGGTAGGAAACACCATATATTTT. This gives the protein CASTGVGNTIYF.

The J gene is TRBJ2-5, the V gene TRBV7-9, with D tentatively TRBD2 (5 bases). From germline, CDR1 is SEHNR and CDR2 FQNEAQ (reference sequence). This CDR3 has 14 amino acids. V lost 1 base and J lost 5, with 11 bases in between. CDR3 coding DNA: TGTGCCAGCAGCTTAGGGATAGCGCGGGAGACCCAGTACTTC. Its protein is CASSLGIARETQYF.

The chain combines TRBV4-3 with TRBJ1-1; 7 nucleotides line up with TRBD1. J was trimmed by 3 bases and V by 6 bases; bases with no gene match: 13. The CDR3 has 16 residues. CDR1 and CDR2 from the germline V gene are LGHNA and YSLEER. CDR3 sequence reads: CASRANRGWWYTEAFF. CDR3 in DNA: TGCGCCAGCAGGGCGAACAGGGGCTGGTGGTACACTGAAGCTTTCTTT.

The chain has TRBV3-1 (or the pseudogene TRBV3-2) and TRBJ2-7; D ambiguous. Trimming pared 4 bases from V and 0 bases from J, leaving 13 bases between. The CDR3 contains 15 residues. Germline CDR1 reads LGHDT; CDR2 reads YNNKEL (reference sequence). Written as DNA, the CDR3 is TGTGCCAGCAGCCTACGGACGGCGACCTCCTACGAGCAGTACTTC. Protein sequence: CASSLRTATSYEQYF.

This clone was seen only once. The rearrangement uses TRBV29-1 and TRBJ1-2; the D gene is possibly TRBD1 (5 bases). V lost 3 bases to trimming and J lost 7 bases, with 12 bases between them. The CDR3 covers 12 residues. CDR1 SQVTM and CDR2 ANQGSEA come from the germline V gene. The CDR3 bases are TGCAGCGTTGAGGGTAAAAGGGGTGGCTACACCTTC. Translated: CSVEGKRGGYTF.

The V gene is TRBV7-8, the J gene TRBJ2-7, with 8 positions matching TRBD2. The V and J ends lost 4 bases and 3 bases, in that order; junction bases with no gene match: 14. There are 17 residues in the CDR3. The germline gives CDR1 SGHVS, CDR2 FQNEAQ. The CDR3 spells CASSWGVSREGSYEQYF. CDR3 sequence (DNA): TGTGCCAGCAGCTGGGGGGTGAGTCGGGAGGGCAGCTACGAGCAGTACTTC.

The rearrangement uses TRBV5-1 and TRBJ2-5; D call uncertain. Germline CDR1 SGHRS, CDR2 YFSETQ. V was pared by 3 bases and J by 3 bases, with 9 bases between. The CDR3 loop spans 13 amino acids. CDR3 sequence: CASSYYIEETQYF. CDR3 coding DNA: TGCGCCAGCAGCTACTATATCGAAGAGACCCAGTACTTC. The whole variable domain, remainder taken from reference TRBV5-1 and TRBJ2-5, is KAGVTQTPRYLIKTRGQQVTLSCSPISGHRSVSWYQQTPGQGLQFLFEYFSETQRNKGNFPGRFSGRQFSNSRSEMNVSTLELGDSALYLCASSYYIEETQYFGPGTRLLVL.

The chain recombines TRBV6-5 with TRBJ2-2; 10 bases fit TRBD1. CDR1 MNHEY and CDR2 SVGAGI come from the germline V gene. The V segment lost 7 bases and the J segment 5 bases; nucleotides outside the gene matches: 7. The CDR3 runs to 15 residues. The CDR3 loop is CASTLDRGRTGELFF. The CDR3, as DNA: TGTGCCAGCACCTTAGACAGGGGGCGGACCGGGGAGCTGTTTTTT.

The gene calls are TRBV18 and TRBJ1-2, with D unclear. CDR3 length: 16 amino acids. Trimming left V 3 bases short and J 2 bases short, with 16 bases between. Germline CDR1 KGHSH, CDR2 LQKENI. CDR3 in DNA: TGTGCCAGCTCACCCCCTAACCAACAGCAAAACTATGGCTACACCTTC. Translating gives CASSPPNQQQNYGYTF.

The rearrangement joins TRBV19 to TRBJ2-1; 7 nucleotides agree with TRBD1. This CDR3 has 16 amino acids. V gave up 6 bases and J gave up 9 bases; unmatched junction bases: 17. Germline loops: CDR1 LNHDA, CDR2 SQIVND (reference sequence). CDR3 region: CASSDRDSAVPAEQFF. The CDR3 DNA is TGTGCCAGTAGCGATCGGGACAGCGCCGTCCCGGCTGAGCAGTTCTTC.